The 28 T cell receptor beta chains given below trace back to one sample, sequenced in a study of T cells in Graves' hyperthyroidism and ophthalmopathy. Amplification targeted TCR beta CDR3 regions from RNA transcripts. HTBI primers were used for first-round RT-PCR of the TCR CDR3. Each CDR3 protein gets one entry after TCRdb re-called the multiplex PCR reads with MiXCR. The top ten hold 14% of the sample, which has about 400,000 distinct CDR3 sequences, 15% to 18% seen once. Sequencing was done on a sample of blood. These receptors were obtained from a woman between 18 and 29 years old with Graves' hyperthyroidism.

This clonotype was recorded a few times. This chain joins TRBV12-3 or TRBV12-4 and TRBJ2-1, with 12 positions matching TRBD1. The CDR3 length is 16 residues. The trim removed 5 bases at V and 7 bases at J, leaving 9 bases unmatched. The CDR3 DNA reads TGTGCCAGCAGTAGGGTGGGACAGGGGGCGCGTAATGAGCAGTTCTTC. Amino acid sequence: CASSRVGQGARNEQFF.

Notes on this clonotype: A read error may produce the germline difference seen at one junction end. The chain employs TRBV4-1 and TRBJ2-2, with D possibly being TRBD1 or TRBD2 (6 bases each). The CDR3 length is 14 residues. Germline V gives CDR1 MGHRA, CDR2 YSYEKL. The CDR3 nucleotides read TGCGCCAGCAGACAAGGGGGGAGAAAAGGGGAGCTGTTTTTT. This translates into CASRQGGRKGELFF.

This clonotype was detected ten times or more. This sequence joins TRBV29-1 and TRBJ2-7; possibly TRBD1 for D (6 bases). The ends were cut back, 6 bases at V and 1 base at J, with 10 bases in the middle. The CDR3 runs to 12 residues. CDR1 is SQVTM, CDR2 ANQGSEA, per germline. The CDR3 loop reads CSVGDTSYEQYF. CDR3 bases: TGCAGCGTGGGGGACACGTCCTACGAGCAGTACTTC.

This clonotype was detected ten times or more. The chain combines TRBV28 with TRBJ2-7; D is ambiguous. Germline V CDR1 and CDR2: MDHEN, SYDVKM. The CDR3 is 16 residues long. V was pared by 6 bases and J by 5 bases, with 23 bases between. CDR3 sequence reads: CASSQLTVINGDEQYF. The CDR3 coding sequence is TGTGCCAGCAGCCAACTGACTGTAATCAATGGGGACGAGCAGTACTTC.

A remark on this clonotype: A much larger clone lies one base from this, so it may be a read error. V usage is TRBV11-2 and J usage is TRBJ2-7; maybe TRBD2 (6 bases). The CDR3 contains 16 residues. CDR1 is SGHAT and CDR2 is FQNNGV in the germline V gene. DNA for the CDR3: TGTGTCAGCAGCTTAAGAGGGACTGGTATCTCCTACGAGCAGTACTTC. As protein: CVSSLRGTGISYEQYF.

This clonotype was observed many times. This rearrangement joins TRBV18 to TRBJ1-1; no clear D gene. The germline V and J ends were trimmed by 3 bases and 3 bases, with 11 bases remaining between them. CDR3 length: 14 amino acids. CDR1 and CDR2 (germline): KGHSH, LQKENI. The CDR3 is CASSPLPTDTEAFF. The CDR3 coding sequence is TGTGCCAGCTCACCTCTACCGACTGACACTGAAGCTTTCTTT.

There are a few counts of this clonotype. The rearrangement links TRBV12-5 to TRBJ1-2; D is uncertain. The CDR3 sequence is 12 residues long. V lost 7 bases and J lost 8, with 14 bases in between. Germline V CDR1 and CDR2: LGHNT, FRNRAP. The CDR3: CASANPVGGYTF. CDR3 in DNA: TGTGCTAGTGCCAACCCGGTAGGAGGCTACACCTTC.

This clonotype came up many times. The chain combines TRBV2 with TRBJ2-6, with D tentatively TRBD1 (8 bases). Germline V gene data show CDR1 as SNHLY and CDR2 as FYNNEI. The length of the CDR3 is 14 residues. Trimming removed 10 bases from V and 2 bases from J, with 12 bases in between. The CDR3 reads CATTGGAGANVLTF. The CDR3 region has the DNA TGTGCCACCACAGGGGGGGCTGGGGCCAACGTCCTGACTTTC.

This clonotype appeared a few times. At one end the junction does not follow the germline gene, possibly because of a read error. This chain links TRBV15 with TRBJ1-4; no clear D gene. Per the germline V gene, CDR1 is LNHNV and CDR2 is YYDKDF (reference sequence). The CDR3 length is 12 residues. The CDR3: CAASRNNEKLFF. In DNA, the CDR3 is TGTGCCGCCAGCAGGAATAATGAAAAACTGTTTTTT.

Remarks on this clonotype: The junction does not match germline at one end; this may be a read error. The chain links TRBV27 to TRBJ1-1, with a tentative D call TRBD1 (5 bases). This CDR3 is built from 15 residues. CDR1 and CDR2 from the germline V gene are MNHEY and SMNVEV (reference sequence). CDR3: CASTPIGASNTEAFF. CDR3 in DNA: TGTGCAAGCACCCCCATAGGGGCTTCGAACACTGAAGCTTTCTTT.

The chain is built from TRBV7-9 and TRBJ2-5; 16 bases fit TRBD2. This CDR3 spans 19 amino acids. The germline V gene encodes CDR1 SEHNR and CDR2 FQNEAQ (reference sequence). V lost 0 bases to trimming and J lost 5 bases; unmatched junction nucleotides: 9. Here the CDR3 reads CASSLAPGLAGGPRETQYF. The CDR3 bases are TGTGCCAGCAGCTTAGCCCCGGGACTAGCGGGAGGGCCCAGGGAGACCCAGTACTTC. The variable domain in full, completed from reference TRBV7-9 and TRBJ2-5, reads DTGVSQNPRHKITKRGQNVTFRCDPISEHNRLYWYRQTLGQGPEFLTYFQNEAQLEKSRLLSDRFSAERPKGSFSTLEIQRTEQGDSAMYLCASSLAPGLAGGPRETQYFGPGTRLLVL.

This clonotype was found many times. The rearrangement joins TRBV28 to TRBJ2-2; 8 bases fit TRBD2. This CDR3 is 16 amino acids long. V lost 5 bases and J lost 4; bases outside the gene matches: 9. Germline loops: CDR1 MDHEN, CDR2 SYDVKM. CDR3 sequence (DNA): TGTGCCAGCAGTCCGGGAGGGTCGACCGCCACCGGGGAGCTGTTTTTT. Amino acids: CASSPGGSTATGELFF.

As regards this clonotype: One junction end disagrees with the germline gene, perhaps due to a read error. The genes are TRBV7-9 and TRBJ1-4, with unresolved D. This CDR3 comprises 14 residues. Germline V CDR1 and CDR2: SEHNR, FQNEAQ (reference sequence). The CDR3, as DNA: TGTGCCAGCAGCTTAGGCGGTGGAAATGAAAAACTGGTTTTT. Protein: CASSLGGGNEKLVF.

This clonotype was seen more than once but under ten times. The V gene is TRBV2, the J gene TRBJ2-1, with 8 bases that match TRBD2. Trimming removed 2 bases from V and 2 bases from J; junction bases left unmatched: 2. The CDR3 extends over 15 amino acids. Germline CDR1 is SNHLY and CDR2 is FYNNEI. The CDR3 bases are TGTGCCAGCAGTGAATCAGCGGGGGCCTACAATGAGCAGTTCTTC. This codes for CASSESAGAYNEQFF.

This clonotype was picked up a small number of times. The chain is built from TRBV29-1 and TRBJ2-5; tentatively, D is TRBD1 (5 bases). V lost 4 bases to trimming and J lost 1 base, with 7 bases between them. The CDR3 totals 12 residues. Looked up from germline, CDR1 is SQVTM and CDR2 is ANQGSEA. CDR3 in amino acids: CSVAQGQETQYF. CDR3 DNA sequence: TGCAGCGTTGCCCAGGGCCAAGAGACCCAGTACTTC.

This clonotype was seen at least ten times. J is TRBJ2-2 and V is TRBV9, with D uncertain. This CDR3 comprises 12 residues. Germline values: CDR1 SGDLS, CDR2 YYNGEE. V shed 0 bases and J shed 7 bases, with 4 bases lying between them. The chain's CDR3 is CASSVVGGELFF. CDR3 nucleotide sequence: TGTGCCAGCAGCGTAGTGGGCGGGGAGCTGTTTTTT.

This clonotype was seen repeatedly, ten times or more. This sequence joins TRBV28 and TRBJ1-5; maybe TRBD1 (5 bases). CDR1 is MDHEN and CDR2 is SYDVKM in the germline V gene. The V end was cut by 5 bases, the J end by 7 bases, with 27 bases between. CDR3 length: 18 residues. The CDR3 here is CASSGLMGTGGSRQPQHF. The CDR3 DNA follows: TGTGCCAGCAGTGGCCTCATGGGGACGGGAGGGTCCCGGCAGCCCCAGCATTTT.

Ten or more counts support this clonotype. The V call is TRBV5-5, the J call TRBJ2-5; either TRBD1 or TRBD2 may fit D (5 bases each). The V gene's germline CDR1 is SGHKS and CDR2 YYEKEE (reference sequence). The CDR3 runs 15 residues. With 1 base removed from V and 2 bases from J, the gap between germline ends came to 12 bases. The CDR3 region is CASSLSGHRQETQYF. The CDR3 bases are TGTGCCAGCAGCTTGAGCGGACACCGGCAAGAGACCCAGTACTTC.

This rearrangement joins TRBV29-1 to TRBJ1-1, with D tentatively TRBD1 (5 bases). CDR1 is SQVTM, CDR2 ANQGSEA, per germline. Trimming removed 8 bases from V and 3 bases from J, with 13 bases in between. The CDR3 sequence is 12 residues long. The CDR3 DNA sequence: TGCAGCACCGCCTGGGGGGACACTGAAGCTTTCTTT. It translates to CSTAWGDTEAFF.

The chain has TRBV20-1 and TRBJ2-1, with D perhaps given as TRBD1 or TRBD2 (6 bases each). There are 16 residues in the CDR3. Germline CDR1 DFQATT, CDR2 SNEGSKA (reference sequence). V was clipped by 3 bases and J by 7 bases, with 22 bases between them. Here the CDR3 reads CSARPLYSTGRNEQFF. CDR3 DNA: TGCAGTGCTAGGCCCCTTTACAGTACAGGGAGGAATGAGCAGTTCTTC.

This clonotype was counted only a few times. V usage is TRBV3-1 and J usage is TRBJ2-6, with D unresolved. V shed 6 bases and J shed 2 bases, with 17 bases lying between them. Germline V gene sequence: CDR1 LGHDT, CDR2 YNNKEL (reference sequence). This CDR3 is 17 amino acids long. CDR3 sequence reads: CASSFMHPVTGANVLTF. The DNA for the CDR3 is TGTGCCAGCAGTTTTATGCATCCGGTCACTGGGGCCAACGTCCTGACTTTC.

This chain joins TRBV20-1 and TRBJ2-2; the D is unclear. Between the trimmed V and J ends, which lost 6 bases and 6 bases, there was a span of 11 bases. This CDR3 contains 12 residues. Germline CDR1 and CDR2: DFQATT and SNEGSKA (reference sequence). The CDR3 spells CSASREPGELFF. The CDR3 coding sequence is TGCAGTGCCTCCCGCGAGCCCGGGGAGCTGTTTTTT.

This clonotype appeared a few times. The CDR3 sequence is CSARDQRQGAGGELFF. As DNA, the CDR3 is TGCAGTGCTAGAGACCAACGACAGGGGGCCGGCGGGGAGCTGTTTTTT. The chain recombines TRBV20-1 with TRBJ2-2; 10 bases are shared with TRBD1. V gave up 0 bases and J gave up 7 bases; unmatched junction bases: 8. The CDR3 length is 16 residues. The germline CDR1 and CDR2 sequences are DFQATT and SNEGSKA (reference sequence).

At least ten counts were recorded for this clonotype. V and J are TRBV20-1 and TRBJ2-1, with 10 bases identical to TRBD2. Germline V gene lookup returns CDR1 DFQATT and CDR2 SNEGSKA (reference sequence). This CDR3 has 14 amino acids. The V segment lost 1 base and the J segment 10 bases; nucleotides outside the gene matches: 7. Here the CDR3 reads CSARGLAGEREQFF. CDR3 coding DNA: TGCAGTGCTAGAGGTCTAGCGGGAGAGAGAGAGCAGTTCTTC.

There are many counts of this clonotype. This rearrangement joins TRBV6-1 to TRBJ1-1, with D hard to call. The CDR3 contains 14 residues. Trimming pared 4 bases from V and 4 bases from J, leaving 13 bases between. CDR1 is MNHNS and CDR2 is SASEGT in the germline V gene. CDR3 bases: TGTGCCAGCAGTGTGGTTAGGTCGAGCACTGAAGCTTTCTTT. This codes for CASSVVRSSTEAFF.

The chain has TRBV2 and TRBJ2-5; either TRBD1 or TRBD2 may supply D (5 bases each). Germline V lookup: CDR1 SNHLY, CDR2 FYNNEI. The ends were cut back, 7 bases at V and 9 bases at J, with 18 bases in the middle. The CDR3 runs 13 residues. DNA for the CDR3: TGTGCCAGCATAAAAGGGGCAGGGCGGGCCCAGTACTTC. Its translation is CASIKGAGRAQYF.

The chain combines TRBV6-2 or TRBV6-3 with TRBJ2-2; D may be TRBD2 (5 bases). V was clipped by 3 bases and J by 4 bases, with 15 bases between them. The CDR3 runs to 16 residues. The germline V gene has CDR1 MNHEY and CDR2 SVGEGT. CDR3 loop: CASSYTRFGGTGELFF. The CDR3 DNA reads TGTGCCAGCAGTTATACGAGGTTTGGAGGCACCGGGGAGCTGTTTTTT.

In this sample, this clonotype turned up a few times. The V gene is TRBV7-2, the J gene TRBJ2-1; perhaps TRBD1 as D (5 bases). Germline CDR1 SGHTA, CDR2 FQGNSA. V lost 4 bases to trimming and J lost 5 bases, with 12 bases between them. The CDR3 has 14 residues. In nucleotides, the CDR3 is TGTGCCAGCAGCTCTCAGGGCCATCACAATGAGCAGTTCTTC. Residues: CASSSQGHHNEQFF.